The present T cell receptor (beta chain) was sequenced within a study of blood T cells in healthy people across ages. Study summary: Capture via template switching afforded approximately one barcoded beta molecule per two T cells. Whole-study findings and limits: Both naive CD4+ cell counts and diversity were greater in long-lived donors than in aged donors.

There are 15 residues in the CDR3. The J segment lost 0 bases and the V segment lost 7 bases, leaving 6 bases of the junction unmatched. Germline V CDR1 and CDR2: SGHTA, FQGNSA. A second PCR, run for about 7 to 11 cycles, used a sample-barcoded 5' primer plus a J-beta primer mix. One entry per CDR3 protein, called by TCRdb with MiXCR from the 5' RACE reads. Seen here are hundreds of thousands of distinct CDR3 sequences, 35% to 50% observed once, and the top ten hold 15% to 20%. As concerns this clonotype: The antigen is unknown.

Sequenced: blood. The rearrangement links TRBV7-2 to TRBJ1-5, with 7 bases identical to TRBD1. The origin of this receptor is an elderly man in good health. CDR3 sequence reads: CASTQGGVSNQPQHF. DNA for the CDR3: TGTGCCAGCACCCAGGGGGGGGTTAGCAATCAGCCCCAGCATTTT.